This T cell receptor beta chain was recorded in a study of blood T cell repertoires in COVID-19. As for the study in general: There were acute and convalescent COVID-19 samples, and they came from the United States, Italy and Spain.

Original analysis: Counts of nucleated cells, estimated from reference gene primer amplification, were obtained. TCRdb keeps only in-frame clones here, not all; method: immunoSEQ multiplex PCR. V, J and clone size were drawn from that table, and D and trimming were deduced from the DNA. The table lists some 130,000 clones, about nine tenths of them singletons, with around 4.5% in the top ten. V lost 6 bases and J 5 bases, leaving 13 bases between the germline ends. The CDR3 has 13 residues. Germline V gives CDR1 KGHSH, CDR2 LQKENI. This clone was observed a single time. Residents of 24 US areas, aged roughly 18 to 89 years, made up the participants.

The sequence came from a man in his fifties who had recovered from COVID-19. The rearrangement links TRBV18 to TRBJ2-5, with D unresolved. Sequencing was carried out using PBMCs or T cells enriched from blood (not recorded which). CDR3 nucleotides: TGTGCCAGCTCGTCTAGTGGTGGGGAGACCCAGTACTTC. Protein sequence: CASSSSGGETQYF.